This T cell receptor (beta chain) derives from a study of T cell responses to AZD1222 COVID-19 vaccine. Points from the study as a whole: The study found Spike-specific TCR breadth and depth rose after two AZD1222 doses.

Comments on this clone: Its antigen is currently unknown.

Germline loops: CDR1 SGHTA, CDR2 FQGTGA. The CDR3 totals 14 residues. V lost 4 bases and J lost 4; bases outside the gene matches: 2. Profiling relied on immunoSEQ multiplex PCR, and the TCRdb table lists in-frame clones only, not all of them. The table shows around 130,000 clones, with roughly 94% occurring only once. The starting material was peripheral blood, obtained on day 0 of AZD1222 vaccination. The source is an adult in good health. The V call is TRBV7-3, the J call TRBJ2-1, with 9 bases identical to TRBD2. CDR3: CASSSGLAYNEQFF. Here the CDR3 DNA reads TGTGCCAGCAGCTCGGGACTAGCTTACAATGAGCAGTTCTTC.